A single sample is the source of the 13 T cell receptor beta chains below, sequenced in a study of T cell clusters in autoimmune cytopenias. About 37,500 genome equivalents of blood DNA were amplified for TRB. TRB was amplified by touch-down multiplex PCR, primer pools A and B combined. TCRdb reprocessed the multiplex PCR reads and keeps a single row for each CDR3 protein, giving no DNA. Seen in this sample are fewer than 5,500 distinct CDR3 sequences; the ten most common clones hold approximately 50%. These data were likewise used in another study, on T cell repertoires in aging, cancer and after chemotherapy.

The sequencing input was peripheral blood. These receptors originate from a human donor in good health.

V is TRBV29-1 and J is TRBJ2-7; TCRdb's D gene call, TRBD1, goes unchecked for lack of DNA. The CDR3 totals 13 residues. The germline CDR1 and CDR2 sequences are SQVTM and ANQGSEA. The chain's CDR3 is CSVQDRTSYEQYF.

The chain joins TRBV19 to TRBJ2-7; there is no DNA to check the TCRdb D call of TRBD2. Germline lookup yields CDR1 LNHDA and CDR2 SQIVND (reference sequence). The CDR3 length is 15 residues. The CDR3 protein is CASSTKVLGGPEQYF. The full variable domain, completed using reference TRBV19 and TRBJ2-7, is DGGITQSPKYLFRKEGQNVTLSCEQNLNHDAMYWYRQDPGQGLRLIYYSQIVNDFQKGDIAEGYSVSREKKESFPLTVTSAQKNPTAFYLCASSTKVLGGPEQYFGPGTRLTVT.

The gene calls are TRBV29-1 and TRBJ2-3. The CDR3 loop spans 12 amino acids. CDR1 and CDR2 from the germline V gene are SQVTM and ANQGSEA. CDR3 protein: CSVFSYADTQYF.

V usage is TRBV27 and J usage is TRBJ2-7; the D call from TCRdb, TRBD1, cannot be confirmed without DNA. The CDR3 is made up of 14 amino acids. Germline V lookup: CDR1 MNHEY, CDR2 SMNVEV (reference sequence). The CDR3 protein is CASSLNRDAYEQYF.

The CDR3 reads CASSEGTGGTYEQYF. The genes are TRBV11-1 and TRBJ2-7; with no DNA, the TCRdb D assignment of TRBD2 cannot be verified. CDR3 length: 15 residues. The germline V gene encodes CDR1 SGHAT and CDR2 FQDESV (reference sequence).

The chain couples TRBV18 to TRBJ2-6. The CDR3 is 17 residues long. The germline gives CDR1 KGHSH, CDR2 LQKENI. The chain's CDR3 is CASSPLEWMSGANVLTF.

V is TRBV18 and J is TRBJ1-2; TCRdb designates TRBD1, a call that cannot be tested without DNA. The germline V gene encodes CDR1 KGHSH and CDR2 LQKENI. This CDR3 spans 13 amino acids. CDR3: CASSRGQDDGYTF. Together with reference TRBV18 and TRBJ1-2, the CDR3 gives the full variable domain: NAGVMQNPRHLVRRRGQEARLRCSPMKGHSHVYWYRQLPEEGLKFMVYLQKENIIDESGMPKERFSAEFPKEGPSILRIQQVVRGDSAAYFCASSRGQDDGYTFGSGTRLTVV.

This CDR3 reads CASRPSGSNNEQFF. V usage is TRBV6-5 and J usage is TRBJ2-1; TCRdb selects TRBD2, and the lack of DNA leaves this call unchecked. Germline loops: CDR1 MNHEY, CDR2 SVGAGI. The CDR3 contains 14 residues.

The J gene is TRBJ2-7, the V gene TRBV29-1. This CDR3 has 13 residues. Germline V gene lookup returns CDR1 SQVTM and CDR2 ANQGSEA. The CDR3 is CSVRSRVMGEQYF.

V and J are TRBV19 and TRBJ2-3; the D call from TCRdb, TRBD2, cannot be confirmed without DNA. Germline CDR1 is LNHDA and CDR2 is SQIVND (reference sequence). The CDR3 loop spans 23 amino acids. The CDR3 region is CASSPYDWTGDELAGGCPDTQYF.

According to its frequency, this clonotype is medium-sized. The V and J genes are TRBV15 and TRBJ2-5; the TCRdb D gene call, TRBD2, has no DNA to confirm it. The CDR3 covers 16 residues. CDR1 and CDR2 from the germline V gene are LNHNV and YYDKDF (reference sequence). CDR3 sequence: CATSSSLAGAWETQYF.

This chain joins TRBV5-6 and TRBJ2-3; TCRdb indicates TRBD1, and absent DNA this call remains unverified. Germline loops: CDR1 SGHDT, CDR2 YYEEEE. The CDR3 is 14 amino acids. The CDR3 reads CASSLLQGQDTQYF.

This CDR3 is CASSITGQPQHF. The chain joins TRBV19 to TRBJ1-5. The CDR3 covers 12 residues. Germline V gene sequence: CDR1 LNHDA, CDR2 SQIVND (reference sequence).